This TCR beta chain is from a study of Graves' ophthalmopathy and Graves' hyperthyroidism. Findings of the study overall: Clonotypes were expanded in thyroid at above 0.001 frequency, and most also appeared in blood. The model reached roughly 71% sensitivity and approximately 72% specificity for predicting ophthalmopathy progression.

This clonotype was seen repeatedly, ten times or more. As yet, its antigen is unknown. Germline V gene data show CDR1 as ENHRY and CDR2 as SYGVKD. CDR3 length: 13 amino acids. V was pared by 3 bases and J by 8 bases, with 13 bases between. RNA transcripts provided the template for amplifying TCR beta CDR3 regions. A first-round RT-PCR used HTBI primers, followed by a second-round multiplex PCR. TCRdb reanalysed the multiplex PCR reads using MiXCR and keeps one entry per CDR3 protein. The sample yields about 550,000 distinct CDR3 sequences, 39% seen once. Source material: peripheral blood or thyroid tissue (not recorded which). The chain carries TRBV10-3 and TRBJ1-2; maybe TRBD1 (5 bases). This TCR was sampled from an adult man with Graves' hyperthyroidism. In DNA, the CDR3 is TGTGCCATCAGTGATCTGGGCAAGGGGGGCTACACCTTC. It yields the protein CAISDLGKGGYTF.